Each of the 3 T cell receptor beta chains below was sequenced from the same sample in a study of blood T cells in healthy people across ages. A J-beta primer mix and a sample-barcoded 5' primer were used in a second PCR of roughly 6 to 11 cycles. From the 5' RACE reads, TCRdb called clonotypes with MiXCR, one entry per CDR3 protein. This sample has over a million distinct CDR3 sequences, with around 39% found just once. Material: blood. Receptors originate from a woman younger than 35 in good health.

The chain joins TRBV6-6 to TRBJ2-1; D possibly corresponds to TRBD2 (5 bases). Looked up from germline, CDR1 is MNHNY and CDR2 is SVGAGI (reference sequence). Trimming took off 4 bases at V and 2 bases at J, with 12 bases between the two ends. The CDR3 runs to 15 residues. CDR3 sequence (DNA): TGTGCCAGCAGTTGCGGGCAAGGACCCTACAATGAGCAGTTCTTC. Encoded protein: CASSCGQGPYNEQFF.

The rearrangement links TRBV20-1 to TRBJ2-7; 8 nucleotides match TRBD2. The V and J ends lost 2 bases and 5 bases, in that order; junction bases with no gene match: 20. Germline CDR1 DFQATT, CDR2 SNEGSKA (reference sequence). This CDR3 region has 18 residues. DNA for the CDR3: TGCAGTGCTAGACCCAGCTACGGGGTGAGGGGTAGCGGGGACGAGCAGTACTTC. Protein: CSARPSYGVRGSGDEQYF.

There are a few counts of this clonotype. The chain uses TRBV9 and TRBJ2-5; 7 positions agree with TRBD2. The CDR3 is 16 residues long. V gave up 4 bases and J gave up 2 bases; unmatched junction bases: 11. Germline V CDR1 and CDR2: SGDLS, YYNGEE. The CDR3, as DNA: TGTGCCAGCAGCCCAGACTACCGGGGGGATCAAGAGACCCAGTACTTC. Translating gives CASSPDYRGDQETQYF.